A selection of T cell receptor beta chains follows, all from one sample in a study of CD8 T cells in ankylosing spondylitis. TCRdb used MiXCR to reprocess the 5' RACE reads, holding one entry per CDR3 protein. The repertoire includes some 140,000 distinct CDR3 sequences, roughly 8% of them detected once, and about 7.3% sits in the top ten. Source material: synovial fluid, either unsorted or a sorted T cell fraction (not recorded which). The receptors originated from a male donor with ankylosing spondylitis. Both conserved end residues are part of each CDR3. Each record gives: V gene, J gene, clone size, D gene, CDR3 protein, CDR3 DNA. The D gene is left open where the match is weak. Clone size is not always given. Where it is, it says once, few, many or a class for expanded clones.

v_gene: TRBV15
j_gene: TRBJ1-4
abundance: .
d_gene: .
CDR3aa: CATSRVLGTFREKLFF
CDR3nt: TGTGCCACCAGCAGAGTCTTAGGGACGTTTCGAGAAAAACTGTTTTTT

v_gene: TRBV28
j_gene: TRBJ2-3
abundance: many
d_gene: .
CDR3aa: CASSLVQGGTDTQYF
CDR3nt: TGTGCCAGCAGTTTAGTCCAGGGAGGCACAGATACGCAGTATTTT

v_gene: TRBV11-2
j_gene: TRBJ2-4
abundance: medium-sized
d_gene: .
CDR3aa: CASSFRGAWNIQYF
CDR3nt: TGTGCCAGCAGCTTTAGGGGGGCCTGGAACATTCAGTACTTC

v_gene: TRBV29-1
j_gene: TRBJ1-1
abundance: .
d_gene: .
CDR3aa: CSVVGTRILNTEAFF
CDR3nt: TGCAGCGTTGTCGGGACAAGAATCCTGAACACTGAAGCTTTCTTT

v_gene: TRBV3-1
j_gene: TRBJ1-1
abundance: .
d_gene: .
CDR3aa: CASSVNLGNTEAFF
CDR3nt: TGTGCCAGCAGCGTAAACTTGGGAAACACTGAAGCTTTCTTT

v_gene: TRBV20-1
j_gene: TRBJ1-4
abundance: medium-sized
d_gene: .
CDR3aa: CSAYRATEKLFF
CDR3nt: TGCAGTGCCTACAGGGCAACTGAAAAACTGTTTTTT

v_gene: TRBV12-3/TRBV12-4
j_gene: TRBJ1-4
abundance: many
d_gene: .
CDR3aa: CASSLAEGEKLFF
CDR3nt: TGTGCCAGCAGCCTCGCGGAAGGTGAAAAACTGTTTTTT

v_gene: TRBV27
j_gene: TRBJ2-7
abundance: many
d_gene: .
CDR3aa: CASSSFDTSYEQYF
CDR3nt: TGTGCCAGCAGTTCCTTCGACACCTCCTACGAGCAGTACTTC

v_gene: TRBV5-1
j_gene: TRBJ2-7
abundance: .
d_gene: TRBD1
CDR3aa: CASSLEAGGFYEQYF
CDR3nt: TGCGCCAGCAGCTTGGAGGCAGGGGGCTTCTACGAGCAGTACTTC

v_gene: TRBV9
j_gene: TRBJ2-1
abundance: .
d_gene: TRBD2
CDR3aa: CASSVVGLAGGEGSYNEQFF
CDR3nt: TGTGCCAGCAGCGTAGTAGGACTAGCGGGAGGGGAGGGGTCCTACAATGAGCAGTTCTTC